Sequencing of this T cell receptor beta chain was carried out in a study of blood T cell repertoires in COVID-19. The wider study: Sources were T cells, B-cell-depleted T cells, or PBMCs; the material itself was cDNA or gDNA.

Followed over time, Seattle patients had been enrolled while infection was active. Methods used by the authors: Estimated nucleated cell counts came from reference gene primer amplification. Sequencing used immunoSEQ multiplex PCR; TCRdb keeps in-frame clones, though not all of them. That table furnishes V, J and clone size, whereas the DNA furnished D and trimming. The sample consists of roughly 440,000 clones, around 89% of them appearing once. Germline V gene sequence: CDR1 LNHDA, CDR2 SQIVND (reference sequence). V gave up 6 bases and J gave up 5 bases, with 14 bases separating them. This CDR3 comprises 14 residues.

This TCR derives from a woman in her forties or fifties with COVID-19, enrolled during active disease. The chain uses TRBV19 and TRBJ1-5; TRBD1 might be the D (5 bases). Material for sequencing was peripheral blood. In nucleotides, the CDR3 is TGTGCCAGTAGCGGGGGGGTAGGCGATCAGCCCCAGCATTTT. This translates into CASSGGVGDQPQHF.